This TCR beta chain was identified in a study of cytomegalovirus exposure and HLA in healthy donors. Germline CDR1 MNHEY, CDR2 SMNVEV (reference sequence). V lost 5 bases, J lost 3 bases, and 2 bases stayed unmatched. The CDR3 consists of 13 residues. The PCR had 60 Vbeta and 13 Jbeta primers. The assay was immunoSEQ multiplex PCR, and TCRdb's table has in-frame clones only and misses some. The repertoire holds approximately 22,000 clones, with around 77% as singletons. This sequence was found in a man aged 60-69 years in good health and CMV-seronegative. Material: PBMCs. V gene TRBV27 combines with J gene TRBJ1-1, with 8 bases identical to TRBD1. CDR3: CASSGQGYTEAFF. Here the CDR3 DNA reads TGTGCCAGCAGTGGACAGGGCTACACTGAAGCTTTCTTT.